This T cell receptor beta chain was profiled in a study of T cells expressing NK-cell markers. The CDR3 extends over 16 amino acids. Points from the study as a whole: A range of about 1.0-8% of CD8+ T cells consisted of dominant NKG2C+ clonotypes in 5 to 7 donors.

For TCR beta, cDNA was produced by 5'RACE template switching with UMIs. TCRdb processed the 5' RACE reads again and assigns one entry to each CDR3 protein, with no DNA. The sample table includes about 460,000 distinct CDR3 sequences. On this clonotype: Its specificity is unknown.

The gene calls are TRBV12-3 or TRBV12-4 and TRBJ1-3; no DNA is available, so the TRBD1 call from TCRdb remains unchecked. The sample comprised blood T cells: a sorted CD56 or NKG2C T cell subset, CD4+ or CD8+ T cells, or bulk PBMC T cells (not recorded which). The receptor was isolated from a woman between 50 and 59 years old in good health. The CDR3 spells CASSLGGTSSGNTIYF.